The source of this TCR beta chain is a study of neurological immune-mediated disorders. This clonotype was detected many times. Germline CDR1 is ENHRY and CDR2 is SYGVKD. Trimming left V 2 bases short and J 2 bases short, with 13 bases between. The CDR3 spans 15 residues. Time point defined: technical triplicate 2. From the 5' RACE reads, TCRdb called clonotypes with MiXCR, one entry per CDR3 protein. The sample consists of about 31,000 distinct CDR3 sequences, approximately 12% of them appearing once. V is TRBV10-3 and J is TRBJ2-7; either TRBD1 or TRBD2 may fit D (6 bases each). The sequencing input was CD4+ T cells from blood. The source is a female donor with HTLV-1-associated myelopathy (HAM/TSP). This CDR3 reads CAISEKEGGTYEQYF. In DNA form, the CDR3 reads TGTGCCATCAGTGAGAAGGAGGGGGGTACCTACGAGCAGTACTTC.